The text below deals with one T cell receptor (beta chain). The entry originates in a study of blood T cell repertoires in COVID-19. Study details: The United States, Italy and Spain were the sources of the acute and convalescent COVID-19 samples. T cells, B-cell-depleted T cells, or PBMCs supplied cDNA or gDNA.

In the original workflow: It was from reference gene primer amplification that nucleated cell counts were estimated. The data were produced by immunoSEQ multiplex PCR, yet TCRdb's version contains in-frame clones alone and is incomplete. That table furnishes V, J and clone size, whereas the DNA furnished D and trimming. The sample records 220,000 or so clones, 80% to 85% being singletons. The TCR originated in a woman aged 55-75 years with acute or convalescent COVID-19. The sample taken for sequencing was peripheral blood.

CDR3 in DNA: TGTGCCAGCAGCGCGACCGGGACTAGCGAACTCTACGAGCAGTACTTC. Translation gives CASSATGTSELYEQYF. The genes are TRBV3-1 (or the pseudogene TRBV3-2) and TRBJ2-7, with TRBD2 matching 10 bases. The CDR3 is made up of 16 amino acids. The junction had 10 bases not matched to a gene; V was cut back by 5 bases and J by 3 bases. CDR1 and CDR2 from the germline V gene are LGHDT and YNNKEL (reference sequence).